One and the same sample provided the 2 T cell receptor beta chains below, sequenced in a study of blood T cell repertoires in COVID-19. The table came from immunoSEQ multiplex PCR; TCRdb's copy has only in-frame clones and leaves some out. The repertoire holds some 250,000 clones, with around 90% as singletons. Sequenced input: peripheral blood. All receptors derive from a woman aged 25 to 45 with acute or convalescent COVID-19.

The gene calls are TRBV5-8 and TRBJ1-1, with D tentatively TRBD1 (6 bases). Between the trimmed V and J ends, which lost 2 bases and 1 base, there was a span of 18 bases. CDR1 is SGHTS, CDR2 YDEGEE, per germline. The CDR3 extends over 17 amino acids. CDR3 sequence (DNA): TGTGCCAGCAGCTTTTCTCCGCTACGGGACACGAACACTGAAGCTTTCTTT. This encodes CASSFSPLRDTNTEAFF.

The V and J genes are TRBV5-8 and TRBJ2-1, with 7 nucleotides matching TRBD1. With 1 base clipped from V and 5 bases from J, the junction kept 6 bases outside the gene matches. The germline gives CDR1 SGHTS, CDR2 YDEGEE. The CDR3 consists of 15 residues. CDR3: CASSLYVQGNNEQFF. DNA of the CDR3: TGTGCCAGCAGCTTGTATGTACAGGGGAACAATGAGCAGTTCTTC.